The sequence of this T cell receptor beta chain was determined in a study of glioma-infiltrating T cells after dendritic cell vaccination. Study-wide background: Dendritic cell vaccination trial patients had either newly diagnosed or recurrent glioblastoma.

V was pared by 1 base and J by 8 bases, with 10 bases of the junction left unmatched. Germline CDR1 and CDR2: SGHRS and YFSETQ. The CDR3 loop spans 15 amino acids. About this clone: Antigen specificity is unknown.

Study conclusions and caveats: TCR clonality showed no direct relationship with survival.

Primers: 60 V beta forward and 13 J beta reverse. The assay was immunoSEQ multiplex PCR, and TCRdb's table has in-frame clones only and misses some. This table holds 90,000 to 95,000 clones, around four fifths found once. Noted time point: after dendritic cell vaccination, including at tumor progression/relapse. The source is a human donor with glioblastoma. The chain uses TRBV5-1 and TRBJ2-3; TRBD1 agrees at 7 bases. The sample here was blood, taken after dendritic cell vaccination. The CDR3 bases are TGCGCCAGCAGCTTGAGGACAGGCCCTCAAGGTACGCAGTATTTT. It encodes CASSLRTGPQGTQYF.